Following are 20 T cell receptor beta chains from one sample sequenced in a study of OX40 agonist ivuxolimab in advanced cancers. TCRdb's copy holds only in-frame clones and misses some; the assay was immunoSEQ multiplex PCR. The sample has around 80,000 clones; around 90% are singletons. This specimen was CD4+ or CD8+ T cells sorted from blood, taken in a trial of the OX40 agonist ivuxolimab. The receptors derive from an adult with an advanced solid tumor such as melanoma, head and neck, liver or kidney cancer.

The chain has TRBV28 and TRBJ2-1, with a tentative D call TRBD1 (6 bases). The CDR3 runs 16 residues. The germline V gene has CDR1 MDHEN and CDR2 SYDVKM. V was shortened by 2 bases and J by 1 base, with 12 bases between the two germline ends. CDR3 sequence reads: CASSLGFRGSYNEQFF. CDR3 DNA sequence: TGTGCCAGCAGTTTAGGGTTCAGGGGATCCTACAATGAGCAGTTCTTC.

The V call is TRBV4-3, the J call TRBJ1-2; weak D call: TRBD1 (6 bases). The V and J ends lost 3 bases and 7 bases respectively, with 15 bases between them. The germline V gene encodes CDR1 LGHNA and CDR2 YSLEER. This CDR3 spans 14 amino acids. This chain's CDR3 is CASSQEPQGVGYTF. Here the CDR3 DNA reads TGCGCCAGCAGCCAGGAACCACAGGGAGTTGGCTACACCTTC.

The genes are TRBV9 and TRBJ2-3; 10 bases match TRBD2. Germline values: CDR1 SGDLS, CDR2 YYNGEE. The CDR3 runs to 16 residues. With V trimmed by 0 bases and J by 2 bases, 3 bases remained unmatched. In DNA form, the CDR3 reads TGTGCCAGCAGCGTAGGGACTAGCGGACTCACAGATACGCAGTATTTT. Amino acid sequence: CASSVGTSGLTDTQYF.

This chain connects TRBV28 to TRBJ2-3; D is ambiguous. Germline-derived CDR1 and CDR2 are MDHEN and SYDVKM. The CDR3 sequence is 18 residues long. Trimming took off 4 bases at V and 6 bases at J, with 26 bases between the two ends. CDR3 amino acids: CASSWAGYSDPKADTQYF. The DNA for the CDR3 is TGTGCCAGCAGTTGGGCAGGATATTCTGATCCCAAAGCGGATACGCAGTATTTT.

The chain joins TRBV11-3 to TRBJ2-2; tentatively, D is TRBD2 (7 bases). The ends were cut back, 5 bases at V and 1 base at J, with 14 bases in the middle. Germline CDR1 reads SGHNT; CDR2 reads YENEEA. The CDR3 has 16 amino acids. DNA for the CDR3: TGTGCCAGCAGCCCTAGGGGGGGCGAGAACACCGGGGAGCTGTTTTTT. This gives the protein CASSPRGGENTGELFF.

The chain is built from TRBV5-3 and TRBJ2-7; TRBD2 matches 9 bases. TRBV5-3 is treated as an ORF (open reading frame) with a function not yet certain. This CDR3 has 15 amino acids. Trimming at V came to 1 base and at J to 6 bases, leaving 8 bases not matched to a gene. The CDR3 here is CARSLSPSGASEQYV. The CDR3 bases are TGTGCCAGAAGCTTGTCCCCTAGCGGGGCGTCCGAGCAGTACGTC.

The CDR3: CAWTLGPRLALSTDTQYF. For the CDR3, the DNA is TGTGCCTGGACGTTGGGCCCACGGCTAGCCCTTAGCACAGATACGCAGTATTTT. V gene TRBV30 combines with J gene TRBJ2-3, with a tentative D call TRBD2 (5 bases). CDR3 length: 18 amino acids. The germline CDR1 and CDR2 sequences are GTSNPN and SVGIG (reference sequence). V lost 4 bases to trimming and J lost 0 bases, with 23 bases between them. Together with reference TRBV30 and TRBJ2-3, the CDR3 gives the full variable domain: SQTIHQWPATLVQPVGSPLSLECTVEGTSNPNLYWYRQAAGRGLQLLFYSVGIGQISSEVPQNLSASRPQDRQFILSSKKLLLSDSGFYLCAWTLGPRLALSTDTQYFGPGTRLTVL.

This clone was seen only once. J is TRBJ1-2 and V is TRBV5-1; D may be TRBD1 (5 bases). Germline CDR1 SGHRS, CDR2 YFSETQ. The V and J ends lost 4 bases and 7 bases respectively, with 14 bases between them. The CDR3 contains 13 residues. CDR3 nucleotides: TGCGCCAGCAGCCTTAGCAGGGAGAGTGGCTACACCTTC. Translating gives CASSLSRESGYTF.

CDR3 protein: CASSSPQLGGEQYF. The CDR3 nucleotides read TGTGCCAGCAGTTCCCCCCAGCTAGGGGGCGAGCAGTACTTC. The chain employs TRBV6-6 and TRBJ2-7, with D possibly matching TRBD1 (6 bases). Germline V lookup: CDR1 MNHNY, CDR2 SVGAGI (reference sequence). V was pared by 4 bases and J by 6 bases, with 16 bases between. This CDR3 comprises 14 residues.

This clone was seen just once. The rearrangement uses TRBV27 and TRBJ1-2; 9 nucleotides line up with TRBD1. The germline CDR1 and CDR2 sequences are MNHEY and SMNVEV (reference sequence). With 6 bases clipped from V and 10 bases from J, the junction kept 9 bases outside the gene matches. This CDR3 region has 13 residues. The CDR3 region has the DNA TGTGCCAGCAGAGACAGGGGGGGGGATGACTACACCTTC. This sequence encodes CASRDRGGDDYTF.

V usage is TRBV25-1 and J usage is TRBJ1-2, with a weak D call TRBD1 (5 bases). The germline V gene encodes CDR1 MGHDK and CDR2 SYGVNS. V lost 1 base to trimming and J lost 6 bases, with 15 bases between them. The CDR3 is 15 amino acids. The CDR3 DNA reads TGTGCCAGCAGTGAATTGGGGCAAGCTACACATGGCTACACCTTC. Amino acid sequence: CASSELGQATHGYTF.

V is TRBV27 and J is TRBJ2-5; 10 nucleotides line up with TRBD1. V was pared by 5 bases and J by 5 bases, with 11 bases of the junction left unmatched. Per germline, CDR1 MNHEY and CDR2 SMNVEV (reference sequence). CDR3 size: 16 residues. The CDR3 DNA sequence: TGTGCCAGCAGTCCCCTAGGGACAGGGGACAGGGAGACCCAGTACTTC. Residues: CASSPLGTGDRETQYF.

The CDR3, as DNA: TGTGCCAGCAAAGAATCGTTGACCTCGGAGACCCAGTACTTC. This encodes CASKESLTSETQYF. The V call is TRBV7-7, the J call TRBJ2-5, with D unresolved. Trimming stripped 7 bases from V and 5 bases from J, with 17 bases between. There are 14 residues in the CDR3. CDR1 is SSHAT and CDR2 is FNYEAQ in the germline V gene (reference sequence).

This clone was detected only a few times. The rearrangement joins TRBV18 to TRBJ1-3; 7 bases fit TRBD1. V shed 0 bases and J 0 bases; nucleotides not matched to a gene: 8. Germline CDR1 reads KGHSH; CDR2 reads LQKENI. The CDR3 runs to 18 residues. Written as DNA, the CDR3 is TGTGCCAGCTCACCACCAATCCGGGACAGAATCTCTGGAAACACCATATATTTT. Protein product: CASSPPIRDRISGNTIYF.

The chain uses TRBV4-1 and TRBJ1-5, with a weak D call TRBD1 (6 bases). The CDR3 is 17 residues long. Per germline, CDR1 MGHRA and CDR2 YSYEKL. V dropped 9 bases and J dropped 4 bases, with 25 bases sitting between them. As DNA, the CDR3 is TGCGCCAGTTCTTGGGGGGGTACAGGGACGGGGAATCAGCCCCAGCATTTT. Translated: CASSWGGTGTGNQPQHF.

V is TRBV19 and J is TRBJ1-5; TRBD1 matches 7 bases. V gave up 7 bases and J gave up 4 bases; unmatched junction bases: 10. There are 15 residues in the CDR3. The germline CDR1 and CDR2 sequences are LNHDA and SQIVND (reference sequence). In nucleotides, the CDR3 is TGTGCCAGTACCCTGTGGGGGACAGATAATCAGCCCCAGCATTTT. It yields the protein CASTLWGTDNQPQHF. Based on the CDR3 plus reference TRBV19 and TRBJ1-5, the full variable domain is DGGITQSPKYLFRKEGQNVTLSCEQNLNHDAMYWYRQDPGQGLRLIYYSQIVNDFQKGDIAEGYSVSREKKESFPLTVTSAQKNPTAFYLCASTLWGTDNQPQHFGDGTRLSIL.

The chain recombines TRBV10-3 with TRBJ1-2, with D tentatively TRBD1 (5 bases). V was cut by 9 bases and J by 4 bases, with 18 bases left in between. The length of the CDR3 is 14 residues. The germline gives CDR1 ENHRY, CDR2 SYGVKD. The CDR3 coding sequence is TGTGCCATTAGTCGGGGACTTTCCAGCTATGGCTACACCTTC. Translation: CAISRGLSSYGYTF.

The CDR3 spells CASSTGGGPDTQYF. The DNA of the CDR3 is TGTGCCAGCAGTACGGGCGGGGGCCCAGATACGCAGTATTTT. V usage is TRBV5-4 and J usage is TRBJ2-3; D may be TRBD2 (7 bases). Germline V gene lookup returns CDR1 SGHNT and CDR2 YYREEE (reference sequence). The CDR3 totals 14 residues. With 5 bases removed from V and 4 bases from J, the gap between germline ends came to 14 bases.

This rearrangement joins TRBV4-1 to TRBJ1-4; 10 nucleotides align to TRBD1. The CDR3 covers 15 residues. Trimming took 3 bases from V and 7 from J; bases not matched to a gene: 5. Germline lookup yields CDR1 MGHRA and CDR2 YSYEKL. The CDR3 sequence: CASSQLGTGVEKLFF. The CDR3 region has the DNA TGCGCCAGCAGCCAGCTCGGGACAGGGGTTGAAAAACTGTTTTTT.

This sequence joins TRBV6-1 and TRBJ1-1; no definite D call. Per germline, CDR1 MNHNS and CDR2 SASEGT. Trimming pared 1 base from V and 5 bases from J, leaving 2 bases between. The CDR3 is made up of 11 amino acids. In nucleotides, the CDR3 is TGTGCCAGCAGTGAAGTTACTGAAGCTTTCTTT. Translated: CASSEVTEAFF.